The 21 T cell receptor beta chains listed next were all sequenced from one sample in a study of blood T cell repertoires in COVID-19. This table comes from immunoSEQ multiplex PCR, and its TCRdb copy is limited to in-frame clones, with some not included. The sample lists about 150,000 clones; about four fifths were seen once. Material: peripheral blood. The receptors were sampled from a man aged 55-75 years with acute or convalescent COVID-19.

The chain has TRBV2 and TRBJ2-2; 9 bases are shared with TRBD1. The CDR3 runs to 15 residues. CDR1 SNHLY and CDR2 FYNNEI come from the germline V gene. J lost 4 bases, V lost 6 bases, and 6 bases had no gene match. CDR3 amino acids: CASRPGQGVTGELFF. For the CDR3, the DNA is TGTGCCAGCAGGCCGGGACAGGGAGTCACCGGGGAGCTGTTTTTT.

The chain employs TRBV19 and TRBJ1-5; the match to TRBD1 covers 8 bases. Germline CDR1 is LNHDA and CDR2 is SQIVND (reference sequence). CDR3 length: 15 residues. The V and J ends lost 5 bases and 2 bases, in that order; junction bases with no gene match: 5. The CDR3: CASSDRGAGNQPQHF. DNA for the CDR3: TGTGCCAGTAGTGACAGGGGAGCTGGCAATCAGCCCCAGCATTTT.

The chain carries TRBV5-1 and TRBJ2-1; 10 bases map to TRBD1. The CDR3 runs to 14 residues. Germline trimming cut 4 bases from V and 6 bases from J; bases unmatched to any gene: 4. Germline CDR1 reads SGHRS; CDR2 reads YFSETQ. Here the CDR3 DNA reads TGCGCCAGCAGCCAAGGGACAGGGGTCAATGAGCAGTTCTTC. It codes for CASSQGTGVNEQFF.

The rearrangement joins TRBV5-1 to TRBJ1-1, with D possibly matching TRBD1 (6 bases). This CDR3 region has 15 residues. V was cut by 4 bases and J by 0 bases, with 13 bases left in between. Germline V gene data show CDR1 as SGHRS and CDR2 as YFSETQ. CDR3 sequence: CASSPSGTLNTEAFF. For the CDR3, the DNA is TGCGCCAGCAGCCCCTCCGGGACACTGAACACTGAAGCTTTCTTT.

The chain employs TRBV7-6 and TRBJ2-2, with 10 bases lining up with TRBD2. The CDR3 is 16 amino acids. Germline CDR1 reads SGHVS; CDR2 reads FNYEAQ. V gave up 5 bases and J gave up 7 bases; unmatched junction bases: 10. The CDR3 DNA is TGTGCCAGCAGCGCTCGGACTAGCGGAGCCGGCGGGGAGCTGTTTTTT. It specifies CASSARTSGAGGELFF.

In nucleotides, the CDR3 is TGTGCCACCCGGACAGGGCTCGACCCTTATAGCAATCAGCCCCAGCATTTT. This codes for CATRTGLDPYSNQPQHF. The J gene is TRBJ1-5, the V gene TRBV28, with 8 nucleotides matching TRBD1. Germline trimming cut 10 bases from V and 0 bases from J; bases unmatched to any gene: 14. This CDR3 has 17 residues. CDR1 is MDHEN, CDR2 SYDVKM, per germline. The whole variable domain, remainder taken from reference TRBV28 and TRBJ1-5, is DVKVTQSSRYLVKRTGEKVFLECVQDMDHENMFWYRQDPGLGLRLIYFSYDVKMKEKGDIPEGYSVSREKKERFSLILESASTNQTSMYLCATRTGLDPYSNQPQHFGDGTRLSIL.

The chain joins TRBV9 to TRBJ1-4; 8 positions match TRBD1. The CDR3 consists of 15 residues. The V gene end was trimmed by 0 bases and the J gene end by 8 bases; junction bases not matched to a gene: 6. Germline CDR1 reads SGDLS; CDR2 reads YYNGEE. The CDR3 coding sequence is TGTGCCAGCAGCGTAGGCTCCCGGGACAGGGAAAAACTGTTTTTT. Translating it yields CASSVGSRDREKLFF. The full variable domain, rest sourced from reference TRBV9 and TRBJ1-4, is DSGVTQTPKHLITATGQRVTLRCSPRSGDLSVYWYQQSLDQGLQFLIQYYNGEERAKGNILERFSAQQFPDLHSELNLSSLELGDSALYFCASSVGSRDREKLFFGSGTQLSVL.

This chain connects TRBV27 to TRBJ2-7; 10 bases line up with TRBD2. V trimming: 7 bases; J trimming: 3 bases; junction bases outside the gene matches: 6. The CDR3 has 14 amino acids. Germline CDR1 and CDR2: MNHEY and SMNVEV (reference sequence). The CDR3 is CASIQREGRYEQYF. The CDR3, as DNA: TGTGCCAGCATCCAGCGGGAGGGCCGCTACGAGCAGTACTTC.

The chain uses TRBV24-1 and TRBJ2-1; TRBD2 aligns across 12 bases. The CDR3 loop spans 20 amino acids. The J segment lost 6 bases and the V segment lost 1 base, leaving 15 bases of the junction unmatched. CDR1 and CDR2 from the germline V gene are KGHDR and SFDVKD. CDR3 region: CATSDFGQGLGTSGPNEQFF. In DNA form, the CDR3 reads TGTGCCACCAGTGATTTTGGACAGGGTCTTGGGACTAGCGGGCCCAATGAGCAGTTCTTC.

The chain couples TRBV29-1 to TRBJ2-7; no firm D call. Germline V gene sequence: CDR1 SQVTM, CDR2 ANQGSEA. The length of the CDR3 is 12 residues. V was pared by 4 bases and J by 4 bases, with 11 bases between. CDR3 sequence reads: CSVVVVGYEQYF. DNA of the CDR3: TGCAGCGTTGTTGTGGTCGGGTACGAGCAGTACTTC.

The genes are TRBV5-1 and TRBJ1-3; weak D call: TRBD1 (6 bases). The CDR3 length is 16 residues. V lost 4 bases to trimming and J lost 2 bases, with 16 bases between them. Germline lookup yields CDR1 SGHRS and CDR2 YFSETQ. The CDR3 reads CASSLGQWGAGNTIYF. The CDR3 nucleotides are TGCGCCAGCAGCCTGGGACAATGGGGCGCTGGAAACACCATATATTTT.

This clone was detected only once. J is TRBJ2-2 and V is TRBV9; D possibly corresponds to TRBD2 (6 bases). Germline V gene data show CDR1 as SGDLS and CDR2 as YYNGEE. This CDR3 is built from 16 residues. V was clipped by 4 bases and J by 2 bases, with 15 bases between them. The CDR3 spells CASSLRLGANTGELFF. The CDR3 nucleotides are TGTGCCAGCAGCCTTCGACTAGGTGCCAACACCGGGGAGCTGTTTTTT.

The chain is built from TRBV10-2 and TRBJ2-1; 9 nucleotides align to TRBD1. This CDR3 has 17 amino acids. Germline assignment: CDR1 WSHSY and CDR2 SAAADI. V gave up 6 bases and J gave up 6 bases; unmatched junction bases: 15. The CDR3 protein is CASSVALQGARTNEQFF. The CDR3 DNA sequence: TGCGCCAGCAGCGTCGCCCTACAGGGGGCGAGGACCAATGAGCAGTTCTTC.

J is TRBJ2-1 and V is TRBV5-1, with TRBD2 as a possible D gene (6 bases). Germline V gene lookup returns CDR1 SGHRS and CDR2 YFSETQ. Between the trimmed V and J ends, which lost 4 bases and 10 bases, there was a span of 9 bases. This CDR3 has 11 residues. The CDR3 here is CASSIGLEQFF. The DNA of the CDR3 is TGCGCCAGCAGCATAGGACTAGAGCAGTTCTTC.

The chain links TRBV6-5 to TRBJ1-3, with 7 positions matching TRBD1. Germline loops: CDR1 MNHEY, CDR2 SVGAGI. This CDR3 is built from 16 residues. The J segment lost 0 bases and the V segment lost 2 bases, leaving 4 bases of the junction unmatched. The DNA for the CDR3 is TGTGCCAGCAGTTACCGACAGGGAAGCTCTGGAAACACCATATATTTT. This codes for CASSYRQGSSGNTIYF.

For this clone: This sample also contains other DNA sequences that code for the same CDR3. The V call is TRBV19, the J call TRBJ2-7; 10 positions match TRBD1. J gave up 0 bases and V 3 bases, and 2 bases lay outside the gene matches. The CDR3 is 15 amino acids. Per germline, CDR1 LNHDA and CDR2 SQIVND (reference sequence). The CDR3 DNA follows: TGTGCCAGTAGTATTGGGACAGGGGTCTCCTACGAGCAGTACTTC. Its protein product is CASSIGTGVSYEQYF.

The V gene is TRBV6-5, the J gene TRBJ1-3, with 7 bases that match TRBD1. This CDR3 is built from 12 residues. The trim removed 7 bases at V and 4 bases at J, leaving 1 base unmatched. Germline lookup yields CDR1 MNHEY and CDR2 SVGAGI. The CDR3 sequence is CASMTGGNTIYF. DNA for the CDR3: TGTGCCAGCATGACAGGGGGAAACACCATATATTTT.

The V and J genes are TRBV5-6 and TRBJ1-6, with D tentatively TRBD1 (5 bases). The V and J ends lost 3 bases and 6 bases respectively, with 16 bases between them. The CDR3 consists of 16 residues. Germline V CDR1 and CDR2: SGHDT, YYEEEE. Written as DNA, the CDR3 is TGTGCCAGCAGCTCCGCCGGTGGGGGACTTAATTCACCCCTCCACTTT. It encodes CASSSAGGGLNSPLHF.

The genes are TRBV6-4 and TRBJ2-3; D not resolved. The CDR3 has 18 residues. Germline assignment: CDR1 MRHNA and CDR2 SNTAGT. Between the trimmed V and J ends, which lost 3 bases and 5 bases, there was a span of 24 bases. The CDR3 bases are TGTGCCAGCAGTGATCCTAGGAACCCAACTGAACCGGGAGATACGCAGTATTTT. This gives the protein CASSDPRNPTEPGDTQYF.

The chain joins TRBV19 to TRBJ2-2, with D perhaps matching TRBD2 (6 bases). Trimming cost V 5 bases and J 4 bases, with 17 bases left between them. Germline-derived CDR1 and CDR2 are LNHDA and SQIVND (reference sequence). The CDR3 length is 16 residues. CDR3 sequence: CASSYAEGRGTGELFF. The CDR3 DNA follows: TGTGCCAGTAGTTATGCGGAGGGCCGGGGCACCGGGGAGCTGTTTTTT.

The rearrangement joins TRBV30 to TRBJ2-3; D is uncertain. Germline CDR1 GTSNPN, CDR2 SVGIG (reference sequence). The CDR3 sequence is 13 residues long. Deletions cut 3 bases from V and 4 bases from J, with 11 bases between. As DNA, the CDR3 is TGTGCCTGGAGCCAAAGGAGAGCAGATACGCAGTATTTT. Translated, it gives CAWSQRRADTQYF. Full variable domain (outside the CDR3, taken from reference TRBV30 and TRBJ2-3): SQTIHQWPATLVQPVGSPLSLECTVEGTSNPNLYWYRQAAGRGLQLLFYSVGIGQISSEVPQNLSASRPQDRQFILSSKKLLLSDSGFYLCAWSQRRADTQYFGPGTRLTVL.